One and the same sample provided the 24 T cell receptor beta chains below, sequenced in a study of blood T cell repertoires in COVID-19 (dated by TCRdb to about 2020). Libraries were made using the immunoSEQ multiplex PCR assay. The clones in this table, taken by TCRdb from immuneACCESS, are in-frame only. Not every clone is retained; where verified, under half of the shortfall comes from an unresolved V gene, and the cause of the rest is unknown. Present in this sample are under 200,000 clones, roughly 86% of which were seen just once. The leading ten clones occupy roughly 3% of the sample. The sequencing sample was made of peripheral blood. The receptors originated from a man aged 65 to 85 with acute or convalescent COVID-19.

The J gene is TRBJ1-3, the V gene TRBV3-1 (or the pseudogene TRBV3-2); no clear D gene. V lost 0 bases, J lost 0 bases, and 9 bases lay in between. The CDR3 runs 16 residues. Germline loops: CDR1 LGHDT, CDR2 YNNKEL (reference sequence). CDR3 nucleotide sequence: TGTGCCAGCAGCCAAGAAGGACTGAGCTCTGGAAACACCATATATTTT. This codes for CASSQEGLSSGNTIYF.

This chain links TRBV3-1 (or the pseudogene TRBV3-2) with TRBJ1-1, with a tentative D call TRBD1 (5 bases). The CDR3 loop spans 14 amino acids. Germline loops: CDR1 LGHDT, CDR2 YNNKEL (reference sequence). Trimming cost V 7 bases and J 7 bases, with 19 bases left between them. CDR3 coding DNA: TGTGCCAGCACCACCCGAGGAGGGGATTATGAAGCTTTCTTT. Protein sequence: CASTTRGGDYEAFF.

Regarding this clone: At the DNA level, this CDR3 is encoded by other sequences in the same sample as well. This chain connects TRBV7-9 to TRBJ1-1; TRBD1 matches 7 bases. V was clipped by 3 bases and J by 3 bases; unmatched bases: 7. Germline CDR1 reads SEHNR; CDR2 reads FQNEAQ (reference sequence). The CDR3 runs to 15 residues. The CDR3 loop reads CASSLRTGAYTEAFF. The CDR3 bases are TGTGCCAGCAGCTTGAGAACAGGGGCCTACACTGAAGCTTTCTTT.

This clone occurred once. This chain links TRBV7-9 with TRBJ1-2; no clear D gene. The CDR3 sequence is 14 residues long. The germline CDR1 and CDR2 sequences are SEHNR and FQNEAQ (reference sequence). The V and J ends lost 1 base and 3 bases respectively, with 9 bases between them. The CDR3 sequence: CASSLGQAYYGYTF. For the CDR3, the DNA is TGTGCCAGCAGCTTAGGGCAGGCTTACTATGGCTACACCTTC.

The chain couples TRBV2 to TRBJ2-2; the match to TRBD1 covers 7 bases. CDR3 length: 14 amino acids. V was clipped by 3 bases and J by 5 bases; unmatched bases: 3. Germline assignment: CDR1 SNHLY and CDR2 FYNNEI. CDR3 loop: CASSEDRYTGELFF. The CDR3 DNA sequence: TGTGCCAGCAGTGAGGACAGGTATACCGGGGAGCTGTTTTTT.

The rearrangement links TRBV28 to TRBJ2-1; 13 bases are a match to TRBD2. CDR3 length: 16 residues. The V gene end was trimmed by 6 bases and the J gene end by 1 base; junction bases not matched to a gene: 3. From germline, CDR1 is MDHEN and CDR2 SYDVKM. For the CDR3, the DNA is TGTGCCAGCAGATGGGGACTAGCGGGGTCCTACAATGAGCAGTTCTTC. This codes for CASRWGLAGSYNEQFF.

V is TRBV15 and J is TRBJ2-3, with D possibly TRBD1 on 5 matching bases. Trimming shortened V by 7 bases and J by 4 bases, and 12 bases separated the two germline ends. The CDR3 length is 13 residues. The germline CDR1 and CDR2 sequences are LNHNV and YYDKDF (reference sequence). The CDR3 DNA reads TGTGCCACCACCTCCTGGGGCGCAGATACGCAGTATTTT. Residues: CATTSWGADTQYF.

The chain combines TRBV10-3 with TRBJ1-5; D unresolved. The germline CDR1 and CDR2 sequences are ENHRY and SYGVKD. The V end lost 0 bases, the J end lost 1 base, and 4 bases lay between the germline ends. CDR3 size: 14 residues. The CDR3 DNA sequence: TGTGCCATCAGTGAGTCGGGCAGCAATCAGCCCCAGCATTTT. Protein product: CAISESGSNQPQHF.

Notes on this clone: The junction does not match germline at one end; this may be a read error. The CDR3 spells CASSPGLAVYNEQFF. DNA for the CDR3: TGTGCTAGCAGCCCCGGGCTAGCGGTCTACAATGAGCAGTTCTTC. V and J are TRBV7-7 and TRBJ2-1; 7 bases are shared with TRBD2. Germline-derived CDR1 and CDR2 are SSHAT and FNYEAQ (reference sequence). This CDR3 is built from 15 residues.

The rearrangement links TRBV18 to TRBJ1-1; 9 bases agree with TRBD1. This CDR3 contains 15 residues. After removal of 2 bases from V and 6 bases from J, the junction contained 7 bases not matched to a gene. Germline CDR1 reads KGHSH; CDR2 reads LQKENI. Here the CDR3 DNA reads TGTGCCAGCTCACCAGCTGGACAGGGGCGTTCTGAAGCTTTCTTT. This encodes CASSPAGQGRSEAFF.

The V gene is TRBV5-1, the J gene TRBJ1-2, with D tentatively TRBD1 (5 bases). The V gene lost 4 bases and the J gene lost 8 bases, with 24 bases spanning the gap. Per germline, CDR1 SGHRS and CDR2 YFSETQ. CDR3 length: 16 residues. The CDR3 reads CASSPTPAGQEGGYTF. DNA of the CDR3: TGCGCCAGCAGCCCCACGCCGGCTGGGCAGGAGGGGGGCTACACCTTC.

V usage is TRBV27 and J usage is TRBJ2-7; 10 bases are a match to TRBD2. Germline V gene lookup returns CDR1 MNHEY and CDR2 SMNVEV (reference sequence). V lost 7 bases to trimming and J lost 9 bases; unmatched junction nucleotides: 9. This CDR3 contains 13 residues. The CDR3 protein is CASTRSGTSVQYF. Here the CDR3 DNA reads TGTGCCAGCACCCGATCCGGGACTAGCGTGCAGTACTTC.

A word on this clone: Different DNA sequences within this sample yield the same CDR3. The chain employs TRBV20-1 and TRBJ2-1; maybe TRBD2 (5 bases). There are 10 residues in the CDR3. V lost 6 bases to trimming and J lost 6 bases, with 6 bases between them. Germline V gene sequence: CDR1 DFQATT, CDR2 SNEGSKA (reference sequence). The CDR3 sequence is CSALGNEQFF. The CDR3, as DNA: TGCAGTGCACTAGGCAATGAGCAGTTCTTC.

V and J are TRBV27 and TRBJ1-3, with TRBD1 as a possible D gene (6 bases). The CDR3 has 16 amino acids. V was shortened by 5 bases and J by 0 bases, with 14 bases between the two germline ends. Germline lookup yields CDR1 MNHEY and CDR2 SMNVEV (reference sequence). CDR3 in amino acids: CASSPAGGYSGNTIYF. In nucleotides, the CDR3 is TGTGCCAGCAGTCCCGCGGGGGGCTACTCTGGAAACACCATATATTTT.

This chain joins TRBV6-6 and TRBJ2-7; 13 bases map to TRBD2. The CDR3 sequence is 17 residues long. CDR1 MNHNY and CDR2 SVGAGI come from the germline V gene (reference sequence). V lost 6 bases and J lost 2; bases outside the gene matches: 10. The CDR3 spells CASSRWTSGGLTYEQYF. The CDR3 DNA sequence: TGTGCCAGCAGCCGATGGACTAGCGGGGGACTTACCTACGAGCAGTACTTC.

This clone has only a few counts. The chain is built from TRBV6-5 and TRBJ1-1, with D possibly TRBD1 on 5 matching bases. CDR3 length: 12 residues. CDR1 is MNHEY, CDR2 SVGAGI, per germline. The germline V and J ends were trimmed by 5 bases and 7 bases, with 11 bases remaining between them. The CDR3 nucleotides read TGTGCCAGCAGTACCCGGGGGGGTGAAGCTTTCTTT. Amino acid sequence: CASSTRGGEAFF.

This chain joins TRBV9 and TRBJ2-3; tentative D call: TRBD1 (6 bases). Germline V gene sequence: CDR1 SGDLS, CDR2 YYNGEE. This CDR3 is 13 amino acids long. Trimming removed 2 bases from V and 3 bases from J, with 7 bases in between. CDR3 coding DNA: TGTGCCAGCAGCGTCCAGGGGACAGATACGCAGTATTTT. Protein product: CASSVQGTDTQYF. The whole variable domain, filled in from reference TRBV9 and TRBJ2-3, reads DSGVTQTPKHLITATGQRVTLRCSPRSGDLSVYWYQQSLDQGLQFLIQYYNGEERAKGNILERFSAQQFPDLHSELNLSSLELGDSALYFCASSVQGTDTQYFGPGTRLTVL.

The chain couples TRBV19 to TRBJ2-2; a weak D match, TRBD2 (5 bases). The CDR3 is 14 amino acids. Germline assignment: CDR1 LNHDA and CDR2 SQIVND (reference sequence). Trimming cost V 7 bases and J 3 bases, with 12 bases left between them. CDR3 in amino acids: CASKIPGYTGELFF. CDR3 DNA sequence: TGTGCCAGTAAGATTCCGGGGTACACCGGGGAGCTGTTTTTT.

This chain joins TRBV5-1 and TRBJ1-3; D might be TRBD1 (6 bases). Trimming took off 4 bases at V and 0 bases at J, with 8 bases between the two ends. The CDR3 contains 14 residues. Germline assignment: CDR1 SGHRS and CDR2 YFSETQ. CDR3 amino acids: CASSKDSSGNTIYF. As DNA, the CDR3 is TGCGCCAGCAGCAAGGACAGCTCTGGAAACACCATATATTTT.

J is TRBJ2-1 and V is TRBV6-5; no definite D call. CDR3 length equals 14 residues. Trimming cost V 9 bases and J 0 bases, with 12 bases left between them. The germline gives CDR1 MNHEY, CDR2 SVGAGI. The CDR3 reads CASNYWSSYNEQFF. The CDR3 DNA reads TGTGCCAGTAACTACTGGAGCTCCTACAATGAGCAGTTCTTC.

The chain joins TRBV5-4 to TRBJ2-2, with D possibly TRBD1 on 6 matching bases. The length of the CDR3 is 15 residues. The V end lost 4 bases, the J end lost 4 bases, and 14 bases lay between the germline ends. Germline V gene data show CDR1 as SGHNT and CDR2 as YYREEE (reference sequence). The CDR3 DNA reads TGTGCCAGCAGCGCAACCACAGGGTCCACCGGGGAGCTGTTTTTT. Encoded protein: CASSATTGSTGELFF. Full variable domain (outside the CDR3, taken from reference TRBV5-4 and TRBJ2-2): ETGVTQSPTHLIKTRGQQVTLRCSSQSGHNTVSWYQQALGQGPQFIFQYYREEENGRGNFPPRFSGLQFPNYSSELNVNALELDDSALYLCASSATTGSTGELFFGEGSRLTVL.

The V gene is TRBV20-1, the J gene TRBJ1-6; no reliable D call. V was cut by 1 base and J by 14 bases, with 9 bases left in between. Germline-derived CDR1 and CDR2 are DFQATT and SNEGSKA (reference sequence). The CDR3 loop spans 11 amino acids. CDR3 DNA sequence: TGCAGTGCTAGAGTTGGAGGCACCCTCCACTTT. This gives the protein CSARVGGTLHF.

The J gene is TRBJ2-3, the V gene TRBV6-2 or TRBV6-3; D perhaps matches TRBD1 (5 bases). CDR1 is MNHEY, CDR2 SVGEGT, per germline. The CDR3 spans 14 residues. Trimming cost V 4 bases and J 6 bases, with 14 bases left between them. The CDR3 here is CASSFRRVMDTQYF. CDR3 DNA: TGTGCCAGCAGTTTCCGCAGGGTCATGGATACGCAGTATTTT.

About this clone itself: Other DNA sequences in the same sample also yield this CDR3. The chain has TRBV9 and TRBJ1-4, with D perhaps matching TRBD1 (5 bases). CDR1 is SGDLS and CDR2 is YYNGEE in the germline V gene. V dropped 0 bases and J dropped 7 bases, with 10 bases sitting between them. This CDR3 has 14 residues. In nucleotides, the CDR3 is TGTGCCAGCAGCGTAGCGGGGGGAGGTGAAAAACTGTTTTTT. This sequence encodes CASSVAGGGEKLFF.